This T cell receptor beta chain was recovered during a study of blood T cell repertoires in COVID-19. In its sample, this clone was seen once. From germline, CDR1 is SEHNR and CDR2 FQNEAQ (reference sequence). The CDR3 consists of 11 residues. V dropped 1 base and J dropped 8 bases, with 6 bases sitting between them. Repertoires were generated with immunoSEQ multiplex PCR, while TCRdb's copy carries only in-frame clones and drops some. The sample consists of around 190,000 clones, about 86% of them appearing once. The chain has TRBV7-9 and TRBJ2-7; no clear D. The sequenced sample was peripheral blood. The clonotype originates from a man between 65 and 85 years old with active or convalescent COVID-19. DNA for the CDR3: TGTGCCAGCAGCTTAGTGCAGAAGCAGTACTTC. Translated: CASSLVQKQYF. Using reference TRBV7-9 and TRBJ2-7 for the parts outside the CDR3, the full variable domain is DTGVSQNPRHKITKRGQNVTFRCDPISEHNRLYWYRQTLGQGPEFLTYFQNEAQLEKSRLLSDRFSAERPKGSFSTLEIQRTEQGDSAMYLCASSLVQKQYFGPGTRLTVT.